The clone carrying this TCR beta chain was counted ten times or more. Trimming at V came to 5 bases and at J to 2 bases, leaving 4 bases not matched to a gene. Germline CDR1 and CDR2: MDHEN and SYDVKM. This CDR3 is 15 amino acids long. The entry originates in a study of T cell changes during pregnancy in multiple sclerosis. Measured with immunoSEQ multiplex PCR; TCRdb has only the in-frame clones, and not every one. This sample yields some 80,000 clones, of which 80% to 90% are seen a single time; around 0.9% belongs to the top ten. The receptor comes from a female donor in good health, enrolled as a control in a pregnancy study. Here the sequenced sample was peripheral blood, taken in the first trimester of pregnancy. The chain combines TRBV28 with TRBJ1-5; TRBD1 agrees at 9 bases. CDR3 nucleotides: TGTGCCAGCAGTCCACAGGGGGCGCGCAATCAGCCCCAGCATTTT. Amino acid sequence: CASSPQGARNQPQHF.